This T cell receptor (beta chain) was sequenced during a study of blood T cell repertoires in COVID-19. On the study more broadly: Samples taken during acute and convalescent COVID-19 were collected in the United States, Italy and Spain.

The data were produced by immunoSEQ multiplex PCR, yet TCRdb's version contains in-frame clones alone and is incomplete. The table shows more than 95,000 clones, with 90% occurring only once. This clone occurred once. Germline values: CDR1 WNHNN, CDR2 SYGVQD (reference sequence). V lost 2 bases, J lost 2 bases, and 5 bases lay in between. The CDR3 is 13 residues long. This TCR was recovered from a man aged 55 to 69 with acute or convalescent COVID-19. The chain has TRBV10-1 and TRBJ2-3; D gene ambiguous. The material sequenced was peripheral blood. CDR3 DNA: TGCGCCAGCAGTGAGCGCGTCACAGATACGCAGTATTTT. Translation: CASSERVTDTQYF.